A single sample gave rise to the 13 T cell receptor beta chains below, sequenced in a study of blood T cells in healthy people across ages. A second PCR of roughly 7 to 11 cycles used a sample-barcoded 5' primer and a J-beta primer mix. Via MiXCR, TCRdb re-called the 5' RACE reads, giving one row per CDR3 protein. This table holds about 570,000 distinct CDR3 sequences, 27% found once. Sequenced: blood. The receptors stem from a woman aged 70-85 years in good health.

The V gene is TRBV5-8, the J gene TRBJ2-7; 7 nucleotides line up with TRBD1. Germline CDR1 reads SGHTS; CDR2 reads YDEGEE. CDR3 length: 13 residues. The V segment lost 7 bases and the J segment 3 bases; nucleotides outside the gene matches: 7. CDR3 in amino acids: CASLTDRVYEQYF. CDR3 nucleotides: TGTGCCAGCCTCACAGACAGGGTCTACGAGCAGTACTTC.

This clonotype was seen only once. The V call is TRBV4-1, the J call TRBJ2-1; 8 nucleotides match TRBD2. Germline values: CDR1 MGHRA, CDR2 YSYEKL. The V and J ends lost 5 bases and 5 bases, in that order; junction bases with no gene match: 8. There are 15 residues in the CDR3. CDR3 nucleotide sequence: TGCGCCAGCAGCTCGCCCGGGACTAGGAACAATGAGCAGTTCTTC. Its protein is CASSSPGTRNNEQFF.

This clonotype was counted only a few times. The junction departs from the called germline gene at one end, perhaps through a read error. The genes are TRBV5-1 and TRBJ2-5, with D perhaps TRBD2 (6 bases). Germline V lookup: CDR1 SGHRS, CDR2 YFSETQ. The CDR3 sequence is 15 residues long. The CDR3 DNA is TGCGCCAGCAGCTTGGGGGGACTTCCTCAAGAGATCCAGTACTTC. Amino acids: CASSLGGLPQEIQYF.

In its sample, this clonotype was seen a few times. The chain couples TRBV7-3 to TRBJ2-5; D not certain. The J call may be incorrect, as the DNA end agrees better with TRBJ2-1. The CDR3 totals 13 residues. CDR1 is SGHTA and CDR2 is FQGTGA in the germline V gene. Here the CDR3 DNA reads TGTGCCAGCAGCCCGGGTTGGGATAGTGAGCAGTTCTTC. Translated: CASSPGWDSEQFF.

This clonotype was observed a few times. The gene calls are TRBV19 and TRBJ2-7; TRBD2 aligns across 7 bases. This CDR3 is built from 14 residues. V trimming: 5 bases; J trimming: 4 bases; junction bases outside the gene matches: 8. Germline-derived CDR1 and CDR2 are LNHDA and SQIVND (reference sequence). In DNA form, the CDR3 reads TGTGCCAGTAGTGACCGGACTAGACAGTACGAGCAGTACTTC. Residues: CASSDRTRQYEQYF.

The chain carries TRBV4-2 and TRBJ1-2, with a weak D call TRBD1 (5 bases). The CDR3 is made up of 17 amino acids. V lost 0 bases and J lost 5, with 19 bases in between. Germline V gene lookup returns CDR1 LGHNA and CDR2 YNFKEQ. DNA for the CDR3: TGTGCCAGCAGCCAAGATATAAGGACAAGTTCTTATTATGGCTACACCTTC. Its protein is CASSQDIRTSSYYGYTF.

V is TRBV20-1 and J is TRBJ1-2, with 10 positions matching TRBD1. Losses at the gene ends were 5 bases for V and 5 bases for J; bases not matched to a gene: 11. This CDR3 is built from 15 residues. Per the germline V gene, CDR1 is DFQATT and CDR2 is SNEGSKA (reference sequence). This CDR3 reads CSALQGRQGAYGYTF. The CDR3 DNA reads as TGCAGTGCTCTCCAAGGGAGACAGGGGGCATATGGCTACACCTTC.

The chain uses TRBV18 and TRBJ1-5; D is uncertain. Trimming shortened V by 0 bases and J by 4 bases, and 10 bases separated the two germline ends. Germline V gene data show CDR1 as KGHSH and CDR2 as LQKENI. This CDR3 has 15 amino acids. The CDR3 is CASSPPSGANQPQHF. CDR3 nucleotide sequence: TGTGCCAGCTCACCACCGAGTGGCGCAAATCAGCCCCAGCATTTT.

This chain joins TRBV7-3 and TRBJ2-1, with TRBD1 matching over 9 bases. Per the germline V gene, CDR1 is SGHTA and CDR2 is FQGTGA. The CDR3 length is 16 residues. The V gene end was trimmed by 5 bases and the J gene end by 8 bases; junction bases not matched to a gene: 13. In DNA form, the CDR3 reads TGTGCCAGCAGCAAAACCGGGACAGGGAATAAGGATGAGCAGTTCTTC. Protein product: CASSKTGTGNKDEQFF.

The chain combines TRBV5-1 with TRBJ1-2; TRBD1 matches at 11 bases. CDR1 SGHRS and CDR2 YFSETQ come from the germline V gene. V dropped 6 bases and J dropped 3; count of bases not matched to a gene: 7. The CDR3 extends over 15 amino acids. CDR3 sequence: CASNGGQGADYGYTF. The DNA for the CDR3 is TGCGCCAGCAACGGTGGACAGGGGGCGGACTATGGCTACACCTTC.

This clonotype occurred a few times. The chain is built from TRBV3-1 and TRBJ2-4; D remains ambiguous. In germline, CDR1 is LGHDT, CDR2 YNNKEL (reference sequence). Between the trimmed V and J ends, which lost 0 bases and 0 bases, there was a span of 9 bases. The CDR3 has 16 residues. CDR3 nucleotide sequence: TGTGCCAGCAGCCAAGACAATACAAGAGCCAAAAACATTCAGTACTTC. Protein product: CASSQDNTRAKNIQYF.

V gene TRBV6-5 combines with J gene TRBJ1-2; the D is unclear. This CDR3 spans 12 amino acids. V was cut by 2 bases and J by 10 bases, with 11 bases left in between. Germline CDR1 MNHEY, CDR2 SVGAGI. The CDR3 spells CASSYDGWDYTF. The CDR3 DNA sequence: TGTGCCAGCAGTTACGACGGCTGGGACTACACCTTC.

The chain joins TRBV6-2 or TRBV6-3 to TRBJ2-7, with unresolved D. This CDR3 is built from 17 residues. The V gene lost 0 bases and the J gene lost 8 bases, with 23 bases spanning the gap. In germline, CDR1 is MNHEY, CDR2 SVGEGT. The CDR3: CASSYSERLGSSGQQYF. The CDR3 DNA follows: TGTGCCAGCAGTTACTCCGAACGGTTGGGGTCTTCAGGCCAGCAGTACTTC.